These 22 T cell receptor beta chains were sequenced from one sample in a study of T-cell memory formation after mild COVID-19. TCRdb reprocessed the 5' RACE reads with MiXCR, giving one entry per CDR3 protein. The table includes approximately 65,000 distinct CDR3 sequences, 16% detected once. The sequenced sample was PBMCs or a T cell subset sorted from them (not recorded which). The receptors here all came from an adult woman who had mild COVID-19 (a few samples of this study predate the infection). Cell type and time point are not known.

At least ten counts were recorded for this clonotype. This rearrangement joins TRBV5-1 to TRBJ2-5; D possibly uses TRBD1 or TRBD2 (5 bases each). Germline CDR1 is SGHRS and CDR2 is YFSETQ. This CDR3 spans 13 amino acids. V lost 4 bases and J 2 bases, leaving 9 bases between the germline ends. CDR3 amino acids: CASSLGPQETQYF. The CDR3 bases are TGCGCCAGCAGCCTGGGACCGCAAGAGACCCAGTACTTC.

The chain couples TRBV18 to TRBJ1-2, with no clear D. V gave up 0 bases and J gave up 3 bases, with 11 bases separating them. Looked up from germline, CDR1 is KGHSH and CDR2 is LQKENI. The CDR3 is 15 amino acids. The CDR3 DNA follows: TGTGCCAGCTCACCACCTGCTACCAACTACTATGGCTACACCTTC. It is translated as CASSPPATNYYGYTF.

The table lists this clonotype with a few counts. This sequence joins TRBV6-4 and TRBJ1-2, with TRBD1 matching over 9 bases. The junction had 2 bases not matched to a gene; V was cut back by 1 base and J by 5 bases. Germline CDR1 reads MRHNA; CDR2 reads SNTAGT. The CDR3 covers 14 residues. The CDR3 sequence is CASSDLGQGYGYTF. The CDR3 DNA reads as TGTGCCAGCAGTGACTTGGGACAGGGTTATGGCTACACCTTC.

The CDR3 region is CSAEGSAEAFF. In DNA, the CDR3 is TGCAGCGCCGAGGGCAGCGCTGAAGCTTTCTTT. The chain recombines TRBV29-1 with TRBJ1-1; D is uncertain. Germline V CDR1 and CDR2: SQVTM, ANQGSEA. The V end lost 7 bases, the J end lost 6 bases, and 12 bases lay between the germline ends. CDR3 length equals 11 residues. Full variable domain (remainder filled in from reference TRBV29-1 and TRBJ1-1): SAVISQKPSRDICQRGTSLTIQCQVDSQVTMMFWYRQQPGQSLTLIATANQGSEATYESGFVIDKFPISRPNLTFSTLTVSNMSPEDSSIYLCSAEGSAEAFFGQGTRLTVV.

This clonotype was detected only a few times. The rearrangement links TRBV9 to TRBJ2-2; the D gene could be TRBD1 or TRBD2 (5 bases each). Germline assignment: CDR1 SGDLS and CDR2 YYNGEE. V shed 4 bases and J shed 0 bases, with 13 bases lying between them. This CDR3 comprises 16 residues. As DNA, the CDR3 is TGTGCCAGCAGCTCCTCGGGACCACCGAACACCGGGGAGCTGTTTTTT. This translates into CASSSSGPPNTGELFF. Variable domain in full (rest from reference TRBV9 and TRBJ2-2): DSGVTQTPKHLITATGQRVTLRCSPRSGDLSVYWYQQSLDQGLQFLIQYYNGEERAKGNILERFSAQQFPDLHSELNLSSLELGDSALYFCASSSSGPPNTGELFFGEGSRLTVL.

This chain joins TRBV4-1 and TRBJ2-7; TRBD1 is a possible D gene (5 bases). With 1 base removed from V and 3 bases from J, the gap between germline ends came to 22 bases. Germline V gene data show CDR1 as MGHRA and CDR2 as YSYEKL. The CDR3 length is 18 residues. The CDR3 region is CASSQGVIGREALYEQYF. The CDR3 DNA reads TGCGCCAGCAGCCAAGGGGTTATTGGCAGGGAAGCCCTCTACGAGCAGTACTTC.

The V call is TRBV7-6, the J call TRBJ2-5; no firm D call. This CDR3 has 14 amino acids. CDR1 and CDR2 from the germline V gene are SGHVS and FNYEAQ. Trimming pared 5 bases from V and 3 bases from J, leaving 13 bases between. For the CDR3, the DNA is TGTGCCAGCAGCGCATCTAAGGCCGAAGAGACCCAGTACTTC. Translating gives CASSASKAEETQYF.

The chain has TRBV6-5 and TRBJ2-3, with D unresolved. Looked up from germline, CDR1 is MNHEY and CDR2 is SVGAGI. The CDR3 loop spans 14 amino acids. Trimming pared 7 bases from V and 4 bases from J, leaving 15 bases between. In DNA, the CDR3 is TGTGCCAGCATGAGATACCAGAGCGCAGATACGCAGTATTTT. This gives the protein CASMRYQSADTQYF.

This clonotype was seen many times. This chain connects TRBV7-8 to TRBJ2-5; D ambiguous. Deletions cut 4 bases from V and 4 bases from J, with 7 bases between. The CDR3 totals 12 residues. Germline V gene lookup returns CDR1 SGHVS and CDR2 FQNEAQ. CDR3 DNA: TGTGCCAGCAGCTCCTCTGGAGAGACCCAGTACTTC. Translated, it gives CASSSSGETQYF.

CDR3 amino acids: CASSLGPGELFF. CDR3 sequence (DNA): TGTGCCAGCAGCTTAGGGCCCGGGGAGCTGTTTTTT. The V call is TRBV7-9, the J call TRBJ2-2; the D is unclear. Germline V gene lookup returns CDR1 SEHNR and CDR2 FQNEAQ (reference sequence). Trimming took 1 base from V and 6 from J, leaving 3 bases between them. CDR3 length: 12 amino acids.

The chain uses TRBV6-5 and TRBJ2-1; 8 bases agree with TRBD2. Germline V gene lookup returns CDR1 MNHEY and CDR2 SVGAGI. The CDR3 loop spans 16 amino acids. J was trimmed by 5 bases and V by 0 bases; bases with no gene match: 6. CDR3 in DNA: TGTGCCAGCAGTTACTCCCCCAGGACTAGCCACAATGAGCAGTTCTTC. Amino acids: CASSYSPRTSHNEQFF.

The chain couples TRBV7-2 to TRBJ2-1, with TRBD2 matching 10 bases. Germline-derived CDR1 and CDR2 are SGHTA and FQGNSA. V lost 5 bases to trimming and J lost 5 bases; unmatched junction nucleotides: 15. The CDR3 consists of 18 residues. The CDR3 region has the DNA TGTGCCAGCAGCCTAAGTTGGACTAGCGGACACCTCAACAATGAGCAGTTCTTC. Its protein product is CASSLSWTSGHLNNEQFF.

There are many counts of this clonotype. V and J are TRBV15 and TRBJ2-3; 10 bases line up with TRBD2. The germline gives CDR1 LNHNV, CDR2 YYDKDF (reference sequence). This CDR3 is built from 17 residues. Trimming at V came to 8 bases and at J to 1 base, leaving 12 bases not matched to a gene. CDR3 protein: CATGQFVLAGGTDTQYF. DNA of the CDR3: TGTGCCACCGGACAGTTCGTTCTAGCGGGAGGCACAGATACGCAGTATTTT.

This clonotype was seen more than once but under ten times. This chain uses TRBV12-3 or TRBV12-4 with TRBJ1-1; a possible D gene is TRBD1 (5 bases). The CDR3 has 11 amino acids. Deletions cut 8 bases from V and 4 bases from J, with 8 bases between. The CDR3 spells CASRGGTEAFF. DNA of the CDR3: TGTGCCAGCCGGGGGGGCACTGAAGCTTTCTTT.

CDR3 sequence (DNA): TGTGCCAGCAGCTCTGCTCGCCGGGATACGCAGTATTTT. It specifies CASSSARRDTQYF. The gene calls are TRBV7-9 and TRBJ2-3; D is ambiguous. The germline V and J ends were trimmed by 4 bases and 6 bases, with 11 bases remaining between them. Per the germline V gene, CDR1 is SEHNR and CDR2 is FQNEAQ (reference sequence). The CDR3 loop spans 13 amino acids.

The V and J genes are TRBV7-9 and TRBJ2-7; D perhaps matches TRBD2 (7 bases). The CDR3 extends over 15 amino acids. With 1 base removed from V and 0 bases from J, the gap between germline ends came to 10 bases. Per germline, CDR1 SEHNR and CDR2 FQNEAQ (reference sequence). CDR3 sequence reads: CASSLVGGLSYEQYF. The CDR3 DNA sequence: TGTGCCAGCAGCTTAGTCGGGGGGCTCTCCTACGAGCAGTACTTC.

This clonotype was observed a few times. The chain recombines TRBV12-3 or TRBV12-4 with TRBJ2-1, with 8 bases identical to TRBD2. The CDR3 totals 13 residues. J was trimmed by 6 bases and V by 8 bases; bases with no gene match: 6. CDR3 nucleotides: TGTGCCAGCTCGGCGGGAGGAGGCAATGAGCAGTTCTTC. Translating it yields CASSAGGGNEQFF.

This sequence joins TRBV9 and TRBJ2-1; perhaps D is TRBD1 or TRBD2 (7 bases each). The V end lost 4 bases, the J end lost 4 bases, and 18 bases lay between the germline ends. The CDR3 spans 16 residues. Germline loops: CDR1 SGDLS, CDR2 YYNGEE. Written as DNA, the CDR3 is TGTGCCAGCAGCCCAGGGGGGGGAGGATCTTACAATGAGCAGTTCTTC. This encodes CASSPGGGGSYNEQFF.

The rearrangement links TRBV27 to TRBJ2-5, with 10 bases fitting TRBD1. Germline V CDR1 and CDR2: MNHEY, SMNVEV (reference sequence). J gave up 6 bases and V 7 bases, and 8 bases lay outside the gene matches. The CDR3 is 14 residues long. The DNA for the CDR3 is TGTGCCAGCAATCCGGGACAGGGGAGGAAGACCCAGTACTTC. It translates to CASNPGQGRKTQYF.

The gene calls are TRBV29-1 and TRBJ1-1, with D maybe TRBD1 (5 bases). The V and J ends lost 6 bases and 3 bases respectively, with 11 bases between them. The CDR3 loop spans 12 amino acids. Germline V gene data show CDR1 as SQVTM and CDR2 as ANQGSEA. CDR3: CSVDNGDTEAFF. In nucleotides, the CDR3 is TGCAGCGTGGACAACGGGGACACTGAAGCTTTCTTT.

This clonotype was picked up a small number of times. The chain recombines TRBV6-6 with TRBJ2-2, with a possible D match to TRBD2 (5 bases). Germline lookup yields CDR1 MNHNY and CDR2 SVGAGI (reference sequence). Trimming stripped 2 bases from V and 5 bases from J, with 6 bases between. The CDR3 length is 13 residues. The CDR3 coding sequence is TGTGCCAGCAGTTACCCGGGGACCGGGGAGCTGTTTTTT. This encodes CASSYPGTGELFF.

This clonotype was counted between two and nine times. The chain couples TRBV4-3 to TRBJ2-3; TRBD2 agrees at 12 bases. The CDR3 consists of 19 residues. V dropped 4 bases and J dropped 9; count of bases not matched to a gene: 20. Germline V CDR1 and CDR2: LGHNA, YSLEER. CDR3 coding DNA: TGCGCCAGCAGCCTCAGTAAGCTAGCGGGAGGGCCCTTTTCCGACACGCAGTATTTT. Translation: CASSLSKLAGGPFSDTQYF.